The source of this T cell receptor (beta chain) is a study of cytomegalovirus exposure and HLA in healthy donors. In the study overall: The approximately 130 validation repertoires were reported in a later analysis to have been generated on the same platform as the 500 to 700 first-cohort repertoires. Points from the study as a whole: The authors confirmed in vitro that a few CMV-associated chains were specific for CMV antigens.

The CDR3 length is 18 residues. Trimming cost V 0 bases and J 6 bases; bases outside gene matches: 17. The germline V gene has CDR1 LNHNV and CDR2 YYDKDF (reference sequence). Regarding this clone: Its target is not known.

The donors were part of the roughly 110-subject validation cohort, which stood apart from the roughly 700-subject first cohort. This table comes from immunoSEQ multiplex PCR, and its TCRdb copy is limited to in-frame clones, with some not included. In the table there are under 400,000 clones, approximately 90% of which are singletons. This chain uses TRBV15 with TRBJ2-7; the match to TRBD1 covers 7 bases. This receptor was obtained from a woman in her late teens or twenties in good health and CMV-seronegative. The sequenced sample consisted of PBMCs. Here the CDR3 DNA reads TGTGCCACCAGCAGAGATCCCTCCCTGACAGGGTACTCCCTCGAGCAGTACTTC. Translation gives CATSRDPSLTGYSLEQYF.